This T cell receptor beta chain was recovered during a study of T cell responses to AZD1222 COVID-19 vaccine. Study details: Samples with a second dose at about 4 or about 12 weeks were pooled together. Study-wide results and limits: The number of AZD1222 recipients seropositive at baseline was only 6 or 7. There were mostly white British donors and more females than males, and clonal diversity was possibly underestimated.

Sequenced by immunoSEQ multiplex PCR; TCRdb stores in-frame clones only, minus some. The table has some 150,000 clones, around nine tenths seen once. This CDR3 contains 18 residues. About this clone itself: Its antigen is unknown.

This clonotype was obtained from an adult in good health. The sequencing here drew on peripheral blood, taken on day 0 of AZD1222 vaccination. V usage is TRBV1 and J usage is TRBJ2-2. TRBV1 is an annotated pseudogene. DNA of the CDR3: TGCACCAGCAGCCAAACTCCTAGGGACGGACAGAACACCGGGGAGCTGTTTTTT. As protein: CTSSQTPRDGQNTGELFF.